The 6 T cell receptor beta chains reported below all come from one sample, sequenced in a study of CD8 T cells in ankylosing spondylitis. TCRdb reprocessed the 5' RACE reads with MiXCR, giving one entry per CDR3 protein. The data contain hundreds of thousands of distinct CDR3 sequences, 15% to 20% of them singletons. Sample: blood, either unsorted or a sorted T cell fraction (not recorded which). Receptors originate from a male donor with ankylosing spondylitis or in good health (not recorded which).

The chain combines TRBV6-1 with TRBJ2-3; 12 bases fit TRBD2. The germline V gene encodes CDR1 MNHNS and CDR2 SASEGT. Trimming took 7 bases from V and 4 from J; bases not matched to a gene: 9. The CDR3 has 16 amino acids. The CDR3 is CASTLTSGRSPDTQYF. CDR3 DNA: TGTGCCAGCACTCTGACTAGCGGGAGATCCCCAGATACGCAGTATTTT.

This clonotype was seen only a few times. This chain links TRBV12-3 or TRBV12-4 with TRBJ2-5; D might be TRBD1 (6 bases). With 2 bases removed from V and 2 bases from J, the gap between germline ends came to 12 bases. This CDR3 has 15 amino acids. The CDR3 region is CASSLSGRGQETQYF. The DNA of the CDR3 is TGTGCCAGCAGTTTATCCGGCAGGGGACAAGAGACCCAGTACTTC.

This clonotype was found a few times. The CDR3 nucleotides are TGTGCCAGCAGTCCGCTCTTGCGGCCCCTAAATGAGCAGTTCTTC. Amino acids: CASSPLLRPLNEQFF. The rearrangement links TRBV27 to TRBJ2-1; D call uncertain. Germline CDR1 is MNHEY and CDR2 is SMNVEV (reference sequence). The CDR3 has 15 residues. Trimming left V 5 bases short and J 7 bases short, with 18 bases between.

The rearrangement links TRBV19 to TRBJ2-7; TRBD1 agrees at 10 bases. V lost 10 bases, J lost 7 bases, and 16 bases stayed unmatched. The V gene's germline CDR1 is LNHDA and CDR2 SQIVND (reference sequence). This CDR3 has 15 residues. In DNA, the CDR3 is TGTGCCACGTCGCCGGGACAGGGGTTTTTGGGAGAGCAGTACGTC. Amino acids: CATSPGQGFLGEQYV.

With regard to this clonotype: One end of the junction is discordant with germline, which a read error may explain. CDR3: CTSSLYVRREDNEQFF. CDR3 nucleotide sequence: TGCACCAGCAGCTTGTACGTGAGGAGGGAGGACAATGAGCAGTTCTTC. This rearrangement joins TRBV5-1 to TRBJ2-1, with D maybe TRBD2 (6 bases). Germline V lookup: CDR1 SGHRS, CDR2 YFSETQ. This CDR3 comprises 16 residues.

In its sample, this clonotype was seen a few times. CDR3 loop: CSVVRDYRVYNEQFF. CDR3 nucleotides: TGCAGCGTTGTCAGGGACTACCGAGTCTACAATGAGCAGTTCTTC. V is TRBV29-1 and J is TRBJ2-1, with TRBD2 matching 7 bases. The CDR3 contains 15 residues. Germline V gene lookup returns CDR1 SQVTM and CDR2 ANQGSEA. V was pared by 4 bases and J by 3 bases, with 9 bases of the junction left unmatched.